This TCR beta chain was sequenced for a study of CD8+CD57+ T cells in acquired aplastic anemia. It was genomic DNA that served as the template for profiling TCR beta VDJ and CDR3. TCRdb redid the calling of the reads with MiXCR, one entry per CDR3 protein. The table includes some 220,000 distinct CDR3 sequences, almost 35% detected once. The CDR3 spans 15 residues. Unmatched junction bases numbered 6, after V lost 5 bases and J lost 0 bases. The germline gives CDR1 KGHDR, CDR2 SFDVKD. This clonotype showed up just a few times. The chain has TRBV24-1 and TRBJ2-7; 7 bases line up with TRBD1. Sequencing input: sorted CD4+, CD8+, or CD8+CD57+ T cells (not recorded which) from PBMCs. This TCR was recovered from a human donor in good health, serving as a control. The CDR3: CATSGPQGSSYEQYF. As DNA, the CDR3 is TGTGCCACCAGTGGTCCACAGGGGAGCTCCTACGAGCAGTACTTC.